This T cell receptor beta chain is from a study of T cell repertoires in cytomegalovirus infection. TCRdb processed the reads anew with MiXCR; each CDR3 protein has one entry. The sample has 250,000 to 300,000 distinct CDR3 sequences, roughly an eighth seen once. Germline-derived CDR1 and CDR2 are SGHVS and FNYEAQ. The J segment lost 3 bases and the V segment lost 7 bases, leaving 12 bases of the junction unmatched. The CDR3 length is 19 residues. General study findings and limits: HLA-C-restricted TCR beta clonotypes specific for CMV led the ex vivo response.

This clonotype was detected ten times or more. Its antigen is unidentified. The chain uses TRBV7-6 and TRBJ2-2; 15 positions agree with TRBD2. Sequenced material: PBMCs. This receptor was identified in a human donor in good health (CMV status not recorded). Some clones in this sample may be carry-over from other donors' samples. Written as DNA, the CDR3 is TGTGCCAGCACACCATCGGGACTAGCGGGAGGTTGGGACACCGGGGAGCTGTTTTTT. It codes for CASTPSGLAGGWDTGELFF.